This paragraph reports one TCR beta chain. The target antigen is unknown. These data are taken from a study of shared clonotypes between healthy human individuals. Authors' methods: As immunoSEQ supplied junction-only sequences (without quality scores), filtering differed. TCRdb keeps only in-frame clones here, not all; method: immunoSEQ multiplex PCR. D and trimming were read from the DNA, whereas the V and J calls and clone size are those reported in that table. Among a few hundred thousand clones, roughly 84% were seen once, and the ten largest hold 15% to 20%. The study, taken as a whole, reports: Though the depth was large, rarefaction showed that sorted-subset sequencing was incomplete.

CDR1 is MGHDK and CDR2 is SYGVNS in the germline V gene. The V end lost 5 bases, the J end lost 10 bases, and 21 bases lay between the germline ends. This CDR3 has 15 amino acids. This chain joins TRBV25-1 and TRBJ1-5; D is unresolved. Specimen: memory CD8+ T cells sorted from blood. Specified subset: CD45RO+ cells pooled with CCR7-negative TemRA cells. This receptor was obtained from a man between 18 and 29 years old in good health. This CDR3 reads CASSPEGGIHHPQHF. CDR3 sequence (DNA): TGTGCCAGCAGTCCCGAAGGAGGCATCCACCACCCCCAGCATTTT. The complete variable domain, with remaining parts taken from reference TRBV25-1 and TRBJ1-5, reads EADIYQTPRYLVIGTGKKITLECSQTMGHDKMYWYQQDPGMELHLIHYSYGVNSTEKGDLSSESTVSRIRTEHFPLTLESARPSHTSQYLCASSPEGGIHHPQHFGDGTRLSIL.